This record concerns one T cell receptor (beta chain) sequence. The table came from immunoSEQ multiplex PCR; TCRdb's copy has only in-frame clones and leaves some out. In the table there are around 22,000 clones, just under 95% of which are singletons. This entry belongs to a study of chemoradiotherapy in HPV16-positive cancers. Turning to the study itself: Candidate HPV-specific T-cell clones and common TCR motifs came from functional assays in a couple of HPV16-positive patients.

The CDR3 has 13 residues. CDR1 and CDR2 from the germline V gene are LNHDA and SQIVND (reference sequence). Trimming cost V 5 bases and J 1 base, with 6 bases left between them. The receptor comes from a human donor with HPV-associated anogenital cancer. The material sequenced was blood, taken from a patient who underwent chemoradiotherapy. This chain joins TRBV19 and TRBJ1-3; D remains unclear. CDR3 sequence: CASSVGSGNTIYF. The CDR3 region has the DNA TGTGCCAGTAGTGTGGGATCTGGAAACACCATATATTTT.